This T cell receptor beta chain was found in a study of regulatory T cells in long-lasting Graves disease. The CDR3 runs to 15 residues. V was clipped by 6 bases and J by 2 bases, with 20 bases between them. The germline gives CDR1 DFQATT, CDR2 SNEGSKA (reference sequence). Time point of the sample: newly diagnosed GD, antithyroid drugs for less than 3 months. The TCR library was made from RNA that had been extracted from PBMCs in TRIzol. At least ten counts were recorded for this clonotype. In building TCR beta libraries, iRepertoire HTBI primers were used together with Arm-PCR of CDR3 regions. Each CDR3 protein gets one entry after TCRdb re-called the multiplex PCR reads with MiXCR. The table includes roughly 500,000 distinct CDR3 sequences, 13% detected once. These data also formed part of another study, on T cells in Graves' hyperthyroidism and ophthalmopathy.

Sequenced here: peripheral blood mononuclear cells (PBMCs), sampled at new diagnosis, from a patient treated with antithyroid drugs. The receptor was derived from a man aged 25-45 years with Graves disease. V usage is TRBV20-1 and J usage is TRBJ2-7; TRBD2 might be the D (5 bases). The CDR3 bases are TGCAGTGCGCCTGCATTGTGGGAGTTTCCCTACGAGCAGTACTTC. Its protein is CSAPALWEFPYEQYF.